This T cell receptor beta chain originates from a study of control samples from healthy donors and cancer patients. Clones were sequenced by immunoSEQ multiplex PCR, and TCRdb holds only the in-frame ones, with some missing. The sample has roughly 52,000 clones; 85% to 95% are singletons. Trimming removed 3 bases from V and 8 bases from J; junction bases left unmatched: 5. Germline V lookup: CDR1 PRHDT, CDR2 FYEKMQ (reference sequence). This CDR3 region has 15 residues. V gene TRBV13 combines with J gene TRBJ1-6; TRBD1 agrees at 9 bases. This TCR was sampled from a man aged 25 to 45 in good health. Material: blood. The CDR3 protein is CASSLGQGDYSPLHF. DNA of the CDR3: TGTGCCAGCAGCTTGGGACAGGGAGACTATTCACCCCTCCACTTT. The full variable domain, in which reference TRBV13 and TRBJ1-6 provide the parts outside the CDR3, is AAGVIQSPRHLIKEKRETATLKCYPIPRHDTVYWYQQGPGQDPQFLISFYEKMQSDKGSIPDRFSAQQFSDYHSELNMSSLELGDSALYFCASSLGQGDYSPLHFGNGTRLTVT.